Below are 5 T cell receptor beta chains sequenced from a single sample in a study of spatial heterogeneity in lung cancer. General study findings and limits: Higher tumor mutation counts went along with higher counts of expanded intratumoral alpha and beta TCRs.

Via MiXCR, TCRdb re-called the 5' RACE reads, giving one row per CDR3 protein. The sample has 15,000 to 20,000 distinct CDR3 sequences; around a tenth are singletons. Their cognate antigens are unknown. Time point in this sample: sample taken at primary tumor resection. Material: lung tumor tissue, obtained at surgery. The receptors were gathered from a female donor with early-stage non-small cell lung cancer.

This clonotype was counted ten times or more. This beta chain is a stray sequence in a library constructed for alpha chains; its clone size is not meaningful. The V call is TRBV7-3, the J call TRBJ2-5; 9 nucleotides line up with TRBD1. Trimming cost V 5 bases and J 5 bases; bases outside gene matches: 15. This CDR3 has 17 residues. CDR1 and CDR2 (germline): SGHTA, FQGTGA. The CDR3, as DNA: TGTGCCAGCAGCCCCACGGTGGGACAGGGTGGGGTGGAGACCCAGTACTTC. Protein: CASSPTVGQGGVETQYF.

This clonotype was recorded many times. The size of this beta chain means little, since it is a stray read in a library made for alpha chains. This chain connects TRBV11-2 to TRBJ1-5, with D tentatively TRBD1 (5 bases). V gave up 4 bases and J gave up 2 bases, with 18 bases separating them. CDR1 SGHAT and CDR2 FQNNGV come from the germline V gene. The CDR3 has 17 residues. The CDR3 DNA sequence: TGTGCCAGCAGCTCCGGACCCGGTGGGGGTGGCAATCAGCCCCAGCATTTT. Its translation: CASSSGPGGGGNQPQHF. Full variable domain (missing parts from reference TRBV11-2 and TRBJ1-5): EAGVAQSPRYKIIEKRQSVAFWCNPISGHATLYWYQQILGQGPKLLIQFQNNGVVDDSQLPKDRFSAERLKGVDSTLKIQPAKLEDSAVYLCASSSGPGGGGNQPQHFGDGTRLSIL.

In the case of this clonotype: The library was designed around alpha chains, so this beta chain is a stray read whose abundance carries little weight. The chain combines TRBV20-1 with TRBJ2-5; possible D gene TRBD1, 5 bases. The CDR3 spans 15 residues. CDR1 and CDR2 from the germline V gene are DFQATT and SNEGSKA (reference sequence). Trimming took 0 bases from V and 4 from J, leaving 15 bases between them. The CDR3 spells CSARDGTGPGETQYF. Here the CDR3 DNA reads TGCAGTGCTAGAGATGGTACAGGCCCCGGAGAGACCCAGTACTTC.

On this clonotype: This beta chain was picked up by a library intended for alpha chains and is off target, so its count carries little meaning. The genes are TRBV7-2 and TRBJ2-7, with D possibly matching TRBD1 (6 bases). The length of the CDR3 is 15 residues. V was trimmed by 6 bases and J by 0 bases, leaving 15 bases between them. Germline lookup yields CDR1 SGHTA and CDR2 FQGNSA. DNA for the CDR3: TGTGCCAGCAGAGAACAGGGCCCCAGCTCCTACGAGCAGTACTTC. Translating it yields CASREQGPSSYEQYF.

There are a few counts of this clonotype. In a library made to pick up alpha chains, this beta chain is a stray read with a size that means little. The chain is built from TRBV5-6 and TRBJ2-1; 9 nucleotides align to TRBD1. The CDR3 contains 15 residues. V gave up 4 bases and J gave up 7 bases; unmatched junction bases: 9. The V gene's germline CDR1 is SGHDT and CDR2 YYEEEE. The CDR3 loop is CASSPDRGRPNEQFF. The CDR3 bases are TGTGCCAGCAGCCCGGACAGGGGCCGACCTAATGAGCAGTTCTTC.